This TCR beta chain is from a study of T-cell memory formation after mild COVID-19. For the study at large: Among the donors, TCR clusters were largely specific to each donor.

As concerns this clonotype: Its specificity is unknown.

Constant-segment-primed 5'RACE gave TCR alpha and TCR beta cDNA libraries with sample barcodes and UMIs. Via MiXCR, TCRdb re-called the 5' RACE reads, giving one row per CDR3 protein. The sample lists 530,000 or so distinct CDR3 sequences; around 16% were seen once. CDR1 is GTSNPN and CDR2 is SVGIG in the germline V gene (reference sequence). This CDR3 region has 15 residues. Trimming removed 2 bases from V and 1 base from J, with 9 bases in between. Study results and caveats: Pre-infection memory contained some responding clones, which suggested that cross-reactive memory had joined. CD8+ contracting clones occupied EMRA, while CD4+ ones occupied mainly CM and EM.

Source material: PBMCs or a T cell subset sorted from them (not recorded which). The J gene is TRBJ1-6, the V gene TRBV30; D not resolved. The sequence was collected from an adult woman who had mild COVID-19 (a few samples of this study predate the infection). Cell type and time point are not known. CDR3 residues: CAWSLRVSYNSPLHF. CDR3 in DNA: TGTGCCTGGAGTTTGCGGGTATCCTATAATTCACCCCTCCACTTT.